This T cell receptor beta chain stems from a study of T cell responses to AZD1222 COVID-19 vaccine. TCRdb keeps only in-frame clones here, not all; method: immunoSEQ multiplex PCR. There are 100,000 to 150,000 clones in the sample; 87% occur only once, and 1.5% lies in the top ten. Whole-study results and caveats: In all cases, repertoires were sampled only after the peak T cell response.

This clone was seen a handful of times. Its antigen remains unknown. This sequence originates from an adult in good health. This specimen consisted of peripheral blood, obtained on day 0 of AZD1222 vaccination.

CDR3 amino acids: CASSHRVAGGQGDTQYF. The CDR3 DNA reads TGTGCCAGCAGCCATCGGGTAGCGGGGGGACAGGGAGATACGCAGTATTTT. This sequence joins TRBV3-1 (or the pseudogene TRBV3-2) and TRBJ2-3; perhaps TRBD2 as D (10 bases). This CDR3 contains 17 residues. Germline values: CDR1 LGHDT, CDR2 YNNKEL (reference sequence). The ends were cut back, 3 bases at V and 5 bases at J, with 21 bases in the middle.